These T cell receptor beta chains were read from a single sample in a study of TIL therapy for anti-PD-1-resistant metastatic lung cancer. Sequenced by immunoSEQ multiplex PCR; TCRdb stores in-frame clones only, minus some. The data hold approximately 95,000 clones, with around three fifths observed a single time. The sequencing used tumor tissue, collected at baseline. The receptors were sampled from a person between 25 and 80 years old with non-small cell lung cancer. CDR3s include the opening cysteine and the closing phenylalanine or tryptophan. The D gene is left open where the match is weak. For some rows the clone size is stated as once, few or many, or as a class when expanded; others skip it.

size	D	V	J	CDR3	DNA
-	TRBD2	TRBV5-4	TRBJ2-1	CASSLRGGGYNEQFF	TGTGCCAGCAGCTTGCGCGGGGGGGGCTACAATGAGCAGTTCTTC
-	-	TRBV6-5	TRBJ1-4	CASSVGATNEKLFF	TGTGCCAGTTCAGTAGGTGCAACTAATGAAAAACTGTTTTTT
once	TRBD2	TRBV9	TRBJ2-1	CASSVAAGGYNEQFF	TGTGCCAGCAGCGTAGCAGCGGGGGGGTACAATGAGCAGTTCTTC
few	TRBD1	TRBV7-8	TRBJ1-2	CASIKERTGGAKGYTF	TGTGCCAGCATCAAGGAAAGGACAGGGGGCGCGAAAGGCTACACCTTC
-	-	TRBV29-1	TRBJ2-1	CSVGAGQRGNEQFF	TGCAGCGTTGGTGCAGGACAGAGGGGGAATGAGCAGTTCTTC
-	-	TRBV28	TRBJ2-1	CASSLGGGTYNEQFF	TGTGCCAGCAGTTTAGGTGGGGGGACGTACAATGAGCAGTTCTTC
-	-	TRBV28	TRBJ2-3	CASSLTRIRTDTQYF	TGTGCCAGCAGTTTGACCAGGATTCGCACAGATACGCAGTATTTT
-	-	TRBV4-1	TRBJ1-2	CASSQVPPGGGSGGYTF	TGCGCCAGCAGCCAAGTACCTCCTGGTGGGGGGTCCGGCGGCTACACCTTC
once	-	TRBV6-2/TRBV6-3	TRBJ2-1	CASSYSPVGSYNEQFF	TGTGCCAGCAGTTACTCCCCCGTGGGCTCCTACAATGAGCAGTTCTTC
-	-	TRBV30	TRBJ1-4	CAWSGLGTNEKLFF	TGTGCCTGGAGTGGCCTAGGGACTAATGAAAAACTGTTTTTT
-	TRBD1	TRBV29-1	TRBJ2-1	CSVEGETTGIFEQFF	TGCAGCGTTGAAGGGGAAACGACAGGGATTTTTGAGCAGTTCTTC
-	TRBD2	TRBV11-3	TRBJ2-1	CASSPGTSGGHEQFF	TGTGCCAGCAGCCCTGGGACTAGCGGGGGGCATGAGCAGTTCTTC
-	-	TRBV15	TRBJ2-7	CATSREARSYEQYF	TGTGCCACCAGCAGAGAGGCCAGGTCCTACGAGCAGTACTTC
-	TRBD2	TRBV14	TRBJ2-2	CASSQDLASGSVTGELFF	TGTGCCAGCAGCCAAGATCTCGCTAGCGGGAGTGTCACCGGGGAGCTGTTTTTT
-	-	TRBV18	TRBJ2-3	CASSPPGGRRDTQYF	TGTGCCAGCTCACCACCCGGGGGGCGGAGAGATACGCAGTATTTT
-	TRBD2	TRBV3-1/TRBV3-2	TRBJ2-2	CASSQEGSGVTGELFF	TGTGCCAGCAGCCAAGAGGGTAGCGGGGTCACCGGGGAGCTGTTTTTT
-	-	TRBV5-5	TRBJ2-5	CASSLEGDLETQYF	TGTGCCAGCAGCTTGGAAGGGGATCTGGAGACCCAGTACTTC
-	TRBD2	TRBV19	TRBJ2-1	CATTLAGGPYNEQFF	TGTGCCACGACACTAGCGGGAGGGCCCTACAATGAGCAGTTCTTC
-	TRBD2	TRBV29-1	TRBJ2-1	CSVSGLAGTDEQFF	TGCAGCGTCTCGGGACTAGCGGGGACCGATGAGCAGTTCTTC
once	-	TRBV6-5	TRBJ2-5	CASSYRWTVQETQYF	TGTGCCAGCAGTTACCGGTGGACAGTCCAAGAGACCCAGTACTTC
-	-	TRBV5-1	TRBJ1-1	CASSLVAGGNGHTEAFF	TGCGCCAGCAGCTTGGTGGCGGGGGGGAACGGGCACACTGAAGCTTTCTTT
-	-	TRBV5-1	TRBJ2-6	CASSSIASGANVLTF	TGCGCCAGCAGCTCCATTGCGTCTGGGGCCAACGTCCTGACTTTC
-	-	TRBV28	TRBJ2-2	CASRRPEGAGELFF	TGTGCCAGCAGGCGTCCGGAGGGGGCCGGGGAGCTGTTTTTT
-	-	TRBV21-1	TRBJ1-5	CASSKRSHERAFHSNQPQHF	TGTGCCAGCAGCAAACGCTCACACGAACGGGCTTTCCATAGCAATCAGCCCCAGCATTTT
-	-	TRBV9	TRBJ2-2	CASSPGDNTGELFF	TGTGCCAGCAGCCCAGGCGATAACACCGGGGAGCTGTTTTTT
-	TRBD1	TRBV4-3	TRBJ2-2	CASSRGQGATGELFF	TGCGCCAGCAGCCGGGGACAGGGGGCGACCGGGGAGCTGTTTTTT
few	TRBD1	TRBV19	TRBJ1-1	CASSQLDRGSEAFF	TGTGCCAGTAGTCAGCTGGACAGGGGATCTGAAGCTTTCTTT
few	-	TRBV2	TRBJ1-5	CASSESGDRSNQPQHF	TGTGCCAGCAGTGAGTCAGGGGACCGTAGCAATCAGCCCCAGCATTTT
-	TRBD1	TRBV19	TRBJ1-5	CASSGQGIEPQHF	TGTGCCAGTAGCGGACAGGGGATAGAGCCCCAGCATTTT
-	TRBD2	TRBV18	TRBJ2-3	CASLAGGSTDTQYF	TGTGCCAGCCTAGCGGGGGGGAGCACAGATACGCAGTATTTT
-	-	TRBV6-5	TRBJ1-2	CASTQETSGYTF	TGTGCCAGCACCCAAGAGACGTCCGGCTACACCTTC
-	TRBD2	TRBV7-8	TRBJ2-3	CASSLSGGRVDTQYF	TGTGCCAGCAGCTTATCTGGCGGGAGGGTAGATACGCAGTATTTT
-	-	TRBV7-9	TRBJ2-5	CASSAGSLQETQYF	TGTGCCAGCAGCGCCGGGTCGCTTCAAGAGACCCAGTACTTC
-	-	TRBV2	TRBJ1-1	CASSENGGRTEAFF	TGTGCCAGCAGTGAAAATGGTGGGAGGACTGAAGCTTTCTTT
medium-sized	-	TRBV9	TRBJ1-6	CASSPGSGAGNSPLHF	TGTGCCAGCAGCCCCGGCTCCGGGGCTGGGAATTCACCCCTCCACTTT
-	-	TRBV5-5	TRBJ2-2	CASSSRGLGVGGELFF	TGTGCCAGCAGCTCCCGGGGCCTCGGGGTGGGCGGGGAGCTGTTTTTT
-	-	TRBV7-9	TRBJ1-1	CASSPDTGNTEAFF	TGTGCCAGCAGCCCCGATACCGGGAACACTGAAGCTTTCTTT
once	-	TRBV7-8	TRBJ1-1	CASSLAMGATEAFF	TGTGCCAGCAGCTTAGCGATGGGGGCCACTGAAGCTTTCTTT
few	-	TRBV7-9	TRBJ1-2	CASSSSGKLDGYTF	TGTGCCAGCAGCTCCTCTGGGAAATTGGATGGCTACACCTTC
-	TRBD2	TRBV28	TRBJ2-1	CASTRVAGAYNEQFF	TGTGCCAGCACTCGAGTAGCGGGGGCGTACAATGAGCAGTTCTTC
-	-	TRBV2	TRBJ1-3	CASSDRYSGNTIYF	TGTGCCAGCAGTGACAGGTACTCTGGAAACACCATATATTTT
once	TRBD1	TRBV27	TRBJ2-7	CASALPGTGINEQYF	TGTGCCAGCGCTCTCCCCGGGACAGGGATCAACGAGCAGTACTTC
-	TRBD1	TRBV11-2	TRBJ1-5	CASSLGQGAKPQHF	TGTGCCAGCAGCTTAGGGCAGGGGGCGAAGCCCCAGCATTTT
few	TRBD1	TRBV5-4	TRBJ1-2	CASSFLGQGYGYTF	TGTGCCAGCAGCTTCCTCGGACAGGGTTATGGCTACACCTTC
-	-	TRBV28	TRBJ1-2	CASSLYGRGDDGYTF	TGTGCCAGCAGTTTATACGGCAGGGGAGACGATGGCTACACCTTC
many	TRBD1	TRBV2	TRBJ1-1	CASNRQGAMNTEAFF	TGTGCCAGCAACCGACAGGGGGCTATGAACACTGAAGCTTTCTTT
once	-	TRBV5-1	TRBJ2-5	CASSFRGEQTQYF	TGCGCCAGCAGCTTTCGGGGCGAACAGACCCAGTACTTC
-	-	TRBV6-6	TRBJ2-7	CASSYALGGSYEQYF	TGTGCCAGCAGTTACGCACTAGGGGGATCCTACGAGCAGTACTTC
once	TRBD1	TRBV24-1	TRBJ2-5	CATSELQGARETQYF	TGTGCCACCAGTGAACTACAGGGGGCAAGAGAGACCCAGTACTTC
-	TRBD1	TRBV6-2/TRBV6-3	TRBJ2-7	CASSSTGTVSYEQYF	TGTGCCAGCAGTTCTACCGGGACAGTCTCCTACGAGCAGTACTTC
-	TRBD1	TRBV24-1	TRBJ2-1	CATSRDRANEQFF	TGTGCCACCAGTCGGGACAGGGCAAATGAGCAGTTCTTC
few	-	TRBV4-1	TRBJ2-7	CASSQGVSTYEQYF	TGCGCCAGCAGCCAAGGGGTCAGTACCTACGAGCAGTACTTC
medium-sized	-	TRBV13	TRBJ2-1	CASSLGSSYNEQFF	TGTGCCAGCAGCTTAGGCAGCTCCTACAATGAGCAGTTCTTC
-	-	TRBV5-1	TRBJ1-4	CASSQTATNEKLFF	TGCGCCAGCAGCCAGACAGCAACTAATGAAAAACTGTTTTTT
-	TRBD1	TRBV5-1	TRBJ2-5	CASNLAIQPGQKETQYF	TGCGCCAGCAACTTGGCGATCCAACCGGGACAGAAAGAGACCCAGTACTTC